This TCR beta chain emerged from a study of cytomegalovirus exposure and HLA in healthy donors. Study results and limitations: According to the study, 160 or so TCR beta chains were cytomegalovirus-associated.

To note about this clone: Its specificity is unknown.

Only in-frame clones appear in the TCRdb table, and some are missing; sequencing was by immunoSEQ multiplex PCR. The table shows about 64,000 clones, with 90% to 95% occurring only once. V lost 5 bases to trimming and J lost 11 bases; unmatched junction nucleotides: 12. The CDR3 is 13 amino acids. CDR1 and CDR2 (germline): SGHTA, FQGTGA. This rearrangement joins TRBV7-3 to TRBJ2-7, with 7 bases matching TRBD1. This sequence was found in a woman under 30 in good health and CMV-seronegative. Material for sequencing was PBMCs. In nucleotides, the CDR3 is TGTGCCAGCAGCCCGAATCCGGGACAGAGAAAGTACTTC. It codes for CASSPNPGQRKYF.